These T cell receptor beta chains were read from a single sample in a study of regulatory T cells in long-lasting Graves disease. TCRdb re-called the multiplex PCR reads with MiXCR, one entry per CDR3 protein. The sample lists around 480,000 distinct CDR3 sequences, about 15% occurring once. The same specimen was also included in a second study, on T cells in Graves' hyperthyroidism and ophthalmopathy.

The specimen comprised peripheral blood mononuclear cells (PBMCs), sampled at new diagnosis, from a patient treated with antithyroid drugs. The receptor set was obtained from a woman between 40 and 65 years old with Graves disease. Each CDR3 is given without its conserved first and last residue. Only part of the rows carry a size: once, few, many, or a class if the clone is expanded.

V: TRBV2; J: TRBJ2-7; size: many; CDR3: ASRPGTYEQY
V: TRBV12-3/TRBV12-4; J: TRBJ1-2; size: many; CDR3: ASSLALTVYGYT
V: TRBV19; J: TRBJ1-5; size: many; CDR3: ASSQDRDNQPQH
V: TRBV11-1; J: TRBJ2-3; size: many; CDR3: ASKPGQGATDTQY
V: TRBV9; J: TRBJ2-2; size: few; CDR3: ASSALAGTAAGELF
V: TRBV6-2/TRBV6-3; J: TRBJ2-1; size: -; CDR3: ASRPSSGGGNEQF
V: TRBV5-6; J: TRBJ2-2; size: -; CDR3: ASSLAPGTNTGELF
V: TRBV19; J: TRBJ2-5; size: few; CDR3: ASSISGTGGRETQY
V: TRBV20-1; J: TRBJ2-2; size: many; CDR3: SASKTGNTGELF
V: TRBV6-2/TRBV6-3; J: TRBJ2-7; size: -; CDR3: ASSYGQGASYEQY